A single sample is the source of the 23 T cell receptor beta chains below, sequenced in a study of CD8 T cells in Susac syndrome. An input of about 0.5 to 1 ug of RNA was subjected to reverse transcription using random hexamers. TCRdb analysed the immunoSEQ multiplex PCR reads with MiXCR anew, one entry per CDR3 protein. This table has around 130,000 distinct CDR3 sequences, 94% appearing once. Sequenced: CD4+ T cells from PBMCs. These receptors were taken from a human donor in good health.

The genes are TRBV29-1 and TRBJ2-5, with 14 bases that match TRBD2. Looked up from germline, CDR1 is SQVTM and CDR2 is ANQGSEA. The CDR3 loop spans 14 amino acids. The CDR3 here is CSGGLAGAAETQYF. The CDR3 bases are TGCAGTGGGGGACTAGCGGGAGCGGCAGAGACCCAGTACTTC.

J is TRBJ1-1 and V is TRBV7-9; weak D call: TRBD1 (6 bases). This CDR3 comprises 15 residues. The V end lost 4 bases, the J end lost 2 bases, and 14 bases lay between the germline ends. The germline V gene encodes CDR1 SEHNR and CDR2 FQNEAQ (reference sequence). CDR3 bases: TGTGCCAGCAGCTCCACCGACAGGACTAACACTGAAGCTTTCTTT. Translation gives CASSSTDRTNTEAFF.

This rearrangement joins TRBV20-1 to TRBJ2-3; 10 bases are shared with TRBD2. With V trimmed by 4 bases and J by 4 bases, 8 bases remained unmatched. The CDR3 runs 15 residues. The germline CDR1 and CDR2 sequences are DFQATT and SNEGSKA (reference sequence). In DNA form, the CDR3 reads TGCAGTGCTAACCCTGCTAGCGGGAGTTCAGATACGCAGTATTTT. It is translated as CSANPASGSSDTQYF.

This clonotype was seen a few times. V gene TRBV2 combines with J gene TRBJ2-3; D unresolved. With 5 bases removed from V and 2 bases from J, the gap between germline ends came to 8 bases. CDR3 size: 13 residues. Germline V lookup: CDR1 SNHLY, CDR2 FYNNEI. CDR3 DNA sequence: TGTGCCAGCAGTCTGGGGTCCACAGATACGCAGTATTTT. Translated: CASSLGSTDTQYF.

The chain uses TRBV27 and TRBJ1-1, with 9 bases matching TRBD1. This CDR3 spans 15 amino acids. The germline V gene has CDR1 MNHEY and CDR2 SMNVEV (reference sequence). Losses at the gene ends were 3 bases for V and 1 base for J; bases not matched to a gene: 3. The CDR3: CASSFRTGANTEAFF. CDR3 nucleotide sequence: TGTGCCAGCAGTTTCCGGACAGGGGCGAACACTGAAGCTTTCTTT.

The chain employs TRBV28 and TRBJ2-7, with D maybe TRBD2 (5 bases). Trimming pared 4 bases from V and 0 bases from J, leaving 13 bases between. Germline assignment: CDR1 MDHEN and CDR2 SYDVKM. The CDR3 extends over 15 amino acids. This chain's CDR3 is CASSSWRRRSYEQYF. The CDR3 DNA sequence: TGTGCCAGCAGTTCTTGGAGGCGCCGCTCCTACGAGCAGTACTTC.

The J gene is TRBJ2-7, the V gene TRBV5-1; 7 nucleotides align to TRBD1. Germline V CDR1 and CDR2: SGHRS, YFSETQ. V lost 1 base to trimming and J lost 0 bases; unmatched junction nucleotides: 4. The CDR3 contains 15 residues. The CDR3 loop reads CASSLQGVASYEQYF. CDR3 nucleotides: TGCGCCAGCAGCTTGCAGGGGGTGGCCTCCTACGAGCAGTACTTC.

V and J are TRBV6-5 and TRBJ2-1, with 10 bases aligning to TRBD2. CDR1 is MNHEY and CDR2 is SVGAGI in the germline V gene. The CDR3 contains 14 residues. V trimming: 7 bases; J trimming: 5 bases; junction bases outside the gene matches: 5. The CDR3 nucleotides read TGTGCCAGCACCCGGACTAGCGGAGACAATGAGCAGTTCTTC. This translates into CASTRTSGDNEQFF.

In this sample, this clonotype turned up a few times. The rearrangement uses TRBV14 and TRBJ2-5, with 9 bases fitting TRBD1. CDR1 and CDR2 from the germline V gene are SGHDN and FVKESK. The J segment lost 3 bases and the V segment lost 2 bases, leaving 13 bases of the junction unmatched. There are 18 residues in the CDR3. The chain's CDR3 is CASSQLRQGVLQKETQYF. CDR3 in DNA: TGTGCCAGCAGCCAACTGCGACAGGGGGTCCTCCAGAAAGAGACCCAGTACTTC. Full variable domain (missing parts from reference TRBV14 and TRBJ2-5): EAGVTQFPSHSVIEKGQTVTLRCDPISGHDNLYWYRRVMGKEIKFLLHFVKESKQDESGMPNNRFLAERTGGTYSTLKVQPAELEDSGVYFCASSQLRQGVLQKETQYFGPGTRLLVL.

The chain is built from TRBV30 and TRBJ1-5; possible D gene TRBD1, 6 bases. Trimming stripped 0 bases from V and 5 bases from J, with 14 bases between. The CDR3 consists of 15 residues. Per germline, CDR1 GTSNPN and CDR2 SVGIG (reference sequence). CDR3 in DNA: TGTGCCTGGAGTGTAACAGGGCCTTGGGATCAGCCCCAGCATTTT. Protein product: CAWSVTGPWDQPQHF. The variable domain in full, with the rest retrieved from reference TRBV30 and TRBJ1-5, is SQTIHQWPATLVQPVGSPLSLECTVEGTSNPNLYWYRQAAGRGLQLLFYSVGIGQISSEVPQNLSASRPQDRQFILSSKKLLLSDSGFYLCAWSVTGPWDQPQHFGDGTRLSIL.

CDR3 coding DNA: TGTGCCAGCAGCTTCCGGGACAGGGGCCAAGCCAACGTCCTGACTTTC. This codes for CASSFRDRGQANVLTF. This chain connects TRBV3-1 to TRBJ2-6; 10 nucleotides line up with TRBD1. In germline, CDR1 is LGHDT, CDR2 YNNKEL (reference sequence). The ends lost 5 bases at V and 7 bases at J; junction bases unmatched: 8. This CDR3 is 16 amino acids long.

The rearrangement joins TRBV6-2 or TRBV6-3 to TRBJ2-7; TRBD1 agrees at 10 bases. The germline V gene has CDR1 MNHEY and CDR2 SVGEGT. V lost 6 bases to trimming and J lost 4 bases; unmatched junction nucleotides: 9. This CDR3 contains 15 residues. The CDR3 sequence is CASSFWGQGIYEQYF. The CDR3 coding sequence is TGTGCCAGCAGCTTCTGGGGACAGGGGATTTACGAGCAGTACTTC.

This sequence joins TRBV30 and TRBJ1-5; unclear D gene. In germline, CDR1 is GTSNPN, CDR2 SVGIG (reference sequence). Trimming shortened V by 1 base and J by 8 bases, and 9 bases separated the two germline ends. The CDR3 is made up of 12 amino acids. The CDR3 DNA sequence: TGTGCCTGGAGTGGTATGCAGGAGCCCCAGCATTTT. Translating gives CAWSGMQEPQHF.

V is TRBV4-3 and J is TRBJ1-3; D is uncertain. Trimming cost V 1 base and J 4 bases, with 8 bases left between them. The CDR3 runs 14 residues. Germline V gene lookup returns CDR1 LGHNA and CDR2 YSLEER. As DNA, the CDR3 is TGCGCCAGCAGCCAAGGAAGGTCCGGAAACACCATATATTTT. It encodes CASSQGRSGNTIYF.

This clonotype has a handful of counts. The J gene is TRBJ1-1, the V gene TRBV29-1; D gene uncertain. CDR1 and CDR2 (germline): SQVTM, ANQGSEA. This CDR3 has 12 amino acids. V lost 3 bases and J lost 5, with 10 bases in between. DNA of the CDR3: TGCAGCGTTGAGGGCCGAGGGACTGAAGCTTTCTTT. Residues: CSVEGRGTEAFF.

The chain joins TRBV3-1 to TRBJ1-1, with 10 bases matching TRBD1. Germline CDR1 LGHDT, CDR2 YNNKEL (reference sequence). CDR3 length equals 15 residues. V lost 2 bases and J lost 8; bases outside the gene matches: 8. CDR3: CASSQQDRGVAEAFF. For the CDR3, the DNA is TGTGCCAGCAGCCAACAGGACAGGGGGGTGGCGGAAGCTTTCTTT.

V usage is TRBV28 and J usage is TRBJ2-7; 8 bases agree with TRBD2. The CDR3 runs 14 residues. Germline V gene lookup returns CDR1 MDHEN and CDR2 SYDVKM. V dropped 8 bases and J dropped 4; count of bases not matched to a gene: 10. Written as DNA, the CDR3 is TGTGCCAGCTCACTAGCGGACTTTGTGTACGAGCAGTACTTC. Translated, it gives CASSLADFVYEQYF. Full variable domain (outside the CDR3, taken from reference TRBV28 and TRBJ2-7): DVKVTQSSRYLVKRTGEKVFLECVQDMDHENMFWYRQDPGLGLRLIYFSYDVKMKEKGDIPEGYSVSREKKERFSLILESASTNQTSMYLCASSLADFVYEQYFGPGTRLTVT.

This clonotype was found once. V gene TRBV20-1 combines with J gene TRBJ2-1; D is uncertain. Trimming shortened V by 7 bases and J by 6 bases, and 13 bases separated the two germline ends. Germline assignment: CDR1 DFQATT and CDR2 SNEGSKA (reference sequence). This CDR3 has 12 amino acids. The CDR3 reads CSGNVGPNEQFF. The CDR3 DNA sequence: TGCAGTGGGAATGTAGGCCCCAATGAGCAGTTCTTC.

The gene calls are TRBV5-4 and TRBJ2-3; D uncertain. The CDR3 length is 14 residues. Deletions cut 0 bases from V and 5 bases from J, with 10 bases between. Germline values: CDR1 SGHNT, CDR2 YYREEE (reference sequence). DNA of the CDR3: TGTGCCAGCAGCTTGGCCGATAAGATAGATACGCAGTATTTT. Protein: CASSLADKIDTQYF.

DNA of the CDR3: TGCAGTGCTAATCCGGCGTCCTACGAGCAGTACTTC. Translated: CSANPASYEQYF. The chain employs TRBV20-1 and TRBJ2-7; D remains unclear. The CDR3 sequence is 12 residues long. Germline CDR1 reads DFQATT; CDR2 reads SNEGSKA (reference sequence). V lost 4 bases, J lost 1 base, and 8 bases lay in between.

This chain uses TRBV4-2 with TRBJ2-7; 9 bases line up with TRBD1. V was clipped by 2 bases and J by 3 bases; unmatched bases: 5. Germline V CDR1 and CDR2: LGHNA, YNFKEQ. The CDR3 contains 15 residues. DNA of the CDR3: TGTGCCAGCAGCCAACGGACAGGGGAGCTCTACGAGCAGTACTTC. Its translation is CASSQRTGELYEQYF.

The chain carries TRBV18 and TRBJ1-1; tentative D call: TRBD1 (5 bases). There are 15 residues in the CDR3. Trimming cost V 6 bases and J 6 bases, with 20 bases left between them. Per the germline V gene, CDR1 is KGHSH and CDR2 is LQKENI. This CDR3 reads CASSPRAAGGSEAFF. CDR3 bases: TGTGCCAGCTCTCCCAGGGCGGCCGGAGGGTCTGAAGCTTTCTTT.

CDR3 loop: CASRRVGLNEQYF. CDR3 nucleotide sequence: TGTGCCAGCAGACGGGTTGGGCTTAACGAGCAGTACTTC. V and J are TRBV6-5 and TRBJ2-7; D call uncertain. Germline V gene data show CDR1 as MNHEY and CDR2 as SVGAGI. Trimming removed 6 bases at V and 5 bases at J, with 14 bases between. The CDR3 contains 13 residues.